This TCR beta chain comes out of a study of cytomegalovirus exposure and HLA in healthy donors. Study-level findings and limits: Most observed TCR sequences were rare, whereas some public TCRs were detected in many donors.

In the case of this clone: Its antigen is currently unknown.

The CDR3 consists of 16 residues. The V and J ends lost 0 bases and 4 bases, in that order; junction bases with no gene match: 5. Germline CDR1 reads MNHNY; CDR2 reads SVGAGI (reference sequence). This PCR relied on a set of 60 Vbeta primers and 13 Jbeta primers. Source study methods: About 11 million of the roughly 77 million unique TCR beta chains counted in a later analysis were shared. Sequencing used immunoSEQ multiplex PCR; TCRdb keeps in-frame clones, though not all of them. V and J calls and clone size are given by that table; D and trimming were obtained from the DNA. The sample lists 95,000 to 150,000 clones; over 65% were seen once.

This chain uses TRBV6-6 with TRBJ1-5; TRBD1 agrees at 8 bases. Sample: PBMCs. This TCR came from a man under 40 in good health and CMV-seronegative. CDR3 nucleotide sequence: TGTGCCAGCAGTTACTCCGGGACAGGCCTAAATCAGCCCCAGCATTTT. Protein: CASSYSGTGLNQPQHF.